This record concerns one T cell receptor (beta chain) sequence. This specimen comes from a study of blood T cell repertoires in COVID-19. Cohorts were assigned according to the clinical history that participants reported. CDR1 is LNHDA and CDR2 is SQIVND in the germline V gene (reference sequence). The CDR3 length is 14 residues. Trimming left V 7 bases short and J 1 base short, with 13 bases between. Method: immunoSEQ multiplex PCR; TCRdb's copy keeps in-frame clones and lacks some. The sample records more than 200,000 clones, around nine tenths being singletons. This TCR came from a young woman who had recovered from COVID-19. What was sequenced was PBMCs or T cells enriched from blood (not recorded which). The chain couples TRBV19 to TRBJ1-1, with D possibly being TRBD1 (5 bases). The CDR3 bases are TGTGCCAGTAAAAGGGGCAGGGAGAACACTGAAGCTTTCTTT. Translated: CASKRGRENTEAFF.